This TCR beta chain was sequenced for a study of OX40 agonist ivuxolimab in advanced cancers. Overall study context: Patients took ivuxolimab, an agonistic anti-OX40 (CD134) antibody. The study gave patients intravenous ivuxolimab at 0.01 to 10 mg/kg every 2 weeks. Dose-escalation patients suffered from hepatocellular carcinoma, melanoma, renal cell or head and neck cancer.

General study findings and limits: Antigens targeted by the expanded peripheral T cells were not determined.

TCRdb's table, derived via immunoSEQ multiplex PCR, lists solely in-frame clones and lacks some. Of about 55,000 clones listed, about 90% are singletons. Turning to this clone: What it recognizes is unknown.

The clonotype originates from an adult with an advanced solid tumor such as melanoma, head and neck, liver or kidney cancer. Sequenced material: CD4+ or CD8+ T cells sorted from blood, taken in a trial of the OX40 agonist ivuxolimab.

The CDR3 region is CASSVGLDGDPGTGELFF. Here the CDR3 DNA reads TGTGCCAGCAGCGTTGGGCTAGATGGGGACCCGGGCACCGGGGAGCTGTTTTTT. The V call is TRBV9, the J call TRBJ2-2, with D tentatively TRBD1 or TRBD2 (5 bases each). The germline V and J ends were trimmed by 2 bases and 4 bases, with 21 bases remaining between them. This CDR3 region has 18 residues. The germline gives CDR1 SGDLS, CDR2 YYNGEE.